The present T cell receptor (beta chain) was sequenced within a study of OX40 agonist ivuxolimab in advanced cancers. Study details: Ivuxolimab was delivered to patients intravenously every 2 weeks at doses spanning 0.01 to 10 mg/kg. Eligibility admitted prior anti-PD-1, anti-PD-L1 or anti-CTLA-4 therapy; about 39% had some.

Produced via immunoSEQ multiplex PCR; TCRdb's table is partial and in-frame only. The sample includes roughly 26,000 clones, around 85% of them seen just once. CDR1 is GTSNPN and CDR2 is SVGIG in the germline V gene (reference sequence). This CDR3 contains 13 residues. Trimming stripped 4 bases from V and 5 bases from J, with 15 bases between. This chain uses TRBV30 with TRBJ2-7; D not certain. The source material was CD4+ or CD8+ T cells sorted from blood, sampled in a trial of the OX40 agonist ivuxolimab. The origin of this receptor is an adult with an advanced solid tumor such as melanoma, head and neck, liver or kidney cancer. The CDR3: CAWTPLGPHEQYF. The CDR3 bases are TGTGCCTGGACCCCTCTGGGTCCCCACGAGCAGTACTTC.